These 5 T cell receptor beta chains were all obtained from the same sample, sequenced in a study of breast tumors, draining lymph nodes, adjacent tissues. TCRdb reprocessed the multiplex PCR reads via MiXCR and lists one record per CDR3 protein. The sample shows 200,000 to 250,000 distinct CDR3 sequences, under 40% of them seen only once. Samples came from axillary lymph nodes draining the breast cancer. The sample taken for sequencing was axillary lymph node tissue. The receptors were sampled from a female donor with breast cancer. Some clones in this sample may be carry-over from other donors' samples.

This clonotype showed up many times. V and J are TRBV15 and TRBJ1-2; 10 bases are a match to TRBD1. Germline trimming cut 3 bases from V and 1 base from J; bases unmatched to any gene: 8. Germline CDR1 is LNHNV and CDR2 is YYDKDF (reference sequence). The CDR3 covers 17 residues. CDR3 amino acids: CATSSQDRGYGNYGYTF. The CDR3 DNA is TGTGCCACCAGCAGCCAGGACAGGGGGTACGGTAACTATGGCTACACCTTC.

There are many counts of this clonotype. Just one base apart from a much larger clone, this may be a read error. V is TRBV11-2 and J is TRBJ2-2, with D perhaps TRBD2 (6 bases). Trimming shortened V by 5 bases and J by 6 bases, and 13 bases separated the two germline ends. Germline CDR1 is SGHAT and CDR2 is FQNNGV. There are 14 residues in the CDR3. The CDR3 is CASSTLEGAGELFF. The CDR3 DNA is TGTGCCAGCAGCACCTTGGAGGGTGCCGGGGAGCTGTTTTTT.

This clonotype was recorded many times. The V call is TRBV19, the J call TRBJ2-2; 9 nucleotides agree with TRBD1. The CDR3 spans 15 residues. Germline loops: CDR1 LNHDA, CDR2 SQIVND (reference sequence). The V gene end was trimmed by 5 bases and the J gene end by 5 bases; junction bases not matched to a gene: 6. CDR3 protein: CASSLQQGATGELFF. CDR3 nucleotides: TGTGCCAGTAGTCTCCAACAGGGGGCGACCGGGGAGCTGTTTTTT.

CDR3 sequence: CASSLLPGPLLTDTQYF. CDR3 in DNA: TGTGCCAGCAGTTTACTTCCGGGTCCCCTTCTCACAGATACGCAGTATTTT. The V call is TRBV28, the J call TRBJ2-3; D unclear. The CDR3 loop spans 17 amino acids. Germline assignment: CDR1 MDHEN and CDR2 SYDVKM. V was shortened by 2 bases and J by 2 bases, with 17 bases between the two germline ends. Full variable domain (outside the CDR3, taken from reference TRBV28 and TRBJ2-3): DVKVTQSSRYLVKRTGEKVFLECVQDMDHENMFWYRQDPGLGLRLIYFSYDVKMKEKGDIPEGYSVSREKKERFSLILESASTNQTSMYLCASSLLPGPLLTDTQYFGPGTRLTVL.

This chain links TRBV3-1 with TRBJ1-6; D call uncertain. This CDR3 comprises 16 residues. V was shortened by 0 bases and J by 13 bases, with 19 bases between the two germline ends. CDR1 LGHDT and CDR2 YNNKEL come from the germline V gene (reference sequence). The CDR3 DNA is TGTGCCAGCAGCCAAGAAGTGGGAACGACCTGGGGTCCCCTCCACTTT. Translated: CASSQEVGTTWGPLHF.